This is a list of T cell receptor beta chains from one sample in a study of identical twins. TCRdb re-derived calls from the 5' RACE reads in MiXCR, one entry per CDR3 protein. The sample holds roughly 490,000 distinct CDR3 sequences; 13% to 15% are singletons and the top ten take more than 0.8%. The same specimen was also included in a second study, on yellow fever vaccine responses in identical twins.

Sequenced material: CD4+ T cells sorted from blood. These receptors all stem from a woman aged 18-30 years in good health. The CDR3 runs from the conserved cysteine through the conserved F or W. The D gene is left open where the match is weak. Where a row states a size, it is once, few, many or the class of an expanded clone; other rows omit it.

d_call clone_size j_call v_call cdr3_nt cdr3_aa
- many TRBJ2-1 TRBV5-1 TGCGCCAGCAGCTCAGCGGAGGTCAGCTCCTACAATGAGCAGTTCTTC CASSSAEVSSYNEQFF
TRBD1 many TRBJ2-5 TRBV12-3/TRBV12-4 TGTGCCAGCAGGCAAAACGGACAGGGGAAAGAGACCCAGTACTTC CASRQNGQGKETQYF
- few TRBJ2-4 TRBV12-3/TRBV12-4 TGTGCCAGCAGTCTAGAAACGGGCATTCAGTACTTC CASSLETGIQYF
- many TRBJ2-7 TRBV6-2/TRBV6-3 TGTGCCAGCAGTGTGGATGGGGCTAGCTCCTACGAGCAGTACTTC CASSVDGASSYEQYF
- few TRBJ2-3 TRBV6-2/TRBV6-3 TGTGCCAGCAGGAAACCCTCAAGCACAGATACGCAGTATTTT CASRKPSSTDTQYF
TRBD1 - TRBJ2-5 TRBV19 TGTGCCGTAGGGCCGATCACAGGGGGGACCCAGTACTTC CAVGPITGGTQYF
TRBD1 - TRBJ2-3 TRBV6-1 TGTGCCAGCAGCACCGGACAGGGGAGGGTAGATACGCAGTATTTT CASSTGQGRVDTQYF
- - TRBJ2-6 TRBV20-1 TGCAGTGCTAGGTGGGGGCGGCAGATCTCTGGGGCCAACGTCCTGACTTTC CSARWGRQISGANVLTF
TRBD2 many TRBJ2-3 TRBV3-1 TGTGCCAGCAGCCCCCTACTAGCGGGAGTAACCGATACGCAGTATTTT CASSPLLAGVTDTQYF
TRBD2 - TRBJ2-7 TRBV5-1 TGCGCCAGCAGCTTGTTGCCTAGCGGGGTCCCAACCCTCTACGAGCAGTACTTC CASSLLPSGVPTLYEQYF
- few TRBJ2-2 TRBV2 TGTGCCAGCAGTGAAAATCGGGGGAGCGCCGGGGAGCTGTTTTTT CASSENRGSAGELFF
TRBD1 few TRBJ1-5 TRBV27 TGTGCCAGCAGTTTCTCCGGGACAGGGGATCGGGCCCAGCATTTT CASSFSGTGDRAQHF
- few TRBJ2-2 TRBV6-5 TGTGCCAGCAGTTACTCATACCCCGGGACGCAAGCCTTCACCGGGGAGCTGTTTTTT CASSYSYPGTQAFTGELFF
TRBD2 many TRBJ2-7 TRBV5-1 TGCGCCAGCAGCTTGGACGTACTAGCGCCTACGGAGCAGTACTTC CASSLDVLAPTEQYF
- few TRBJ2-1 TRBV5-7 TGTGCCAGCAGCTTTAGACAGGCTGAGCAGTTCTTC CASSFRQAEQFF
- few TRBJ2-2 TRBV7-2 TGTGCCAGCAGCTTACGGGTGGGCGACACCGGGGAGCTGTTTTTT CASSLRVGDTGELFF
- few TRBJ1-3 TRBV28 TGTGCCAGCAGTTCCCCTGGCCGAACTGGAAACACCATATATTTT CASSSPGRTGNTIYF
TRBD1 few TRBJ2-7 TRBV5-1 TGCGCCAGCAGCTTGGAGGGACAGGGGGCTAACGAGCAGTACTTC CASSLEGQGANEQYF
TRBD2 - TRBJ2-1 TRBV11-2 TGTGCCAGCAGCTTAGAAGGACTAGCTTGGTACAATGAGCAGTTCTTC CASSLEGLAWYNEQFF
- - TRBJ2-7 TRBV28 TGTGCCAGCAGATCCGGGACCCGTAAACTCTACGAGCAGTACTTC CASRSGTRKLYEQYF
- - TRBJ2-1 TRBV20-1 TGCAGTGCCCCTTCTAGGGGCAATGAGCAGTTCTTC CSAPSRGNEQFF
TRBD1 few TRBJ2-5 TRBV7-9 TGTGCCGGATCCCGGGACAGGGGTTTAGAGACCCAGTACTTC CAGSRDRGLETQYF
- few TRBJ2-3 TRBV24-1 TGTGCCACCAGTGATCCCGGGAAAGATACGCAGTATTTT CATSDPGKDTQYF
- few TRBJ1-1 TRBV5-5 TGTGCCAGCAGCGGGCGGACAGCTCAGAACACTGAAGCTTTCTTT CASSGRTAQNTEAFF
TRBD2 many TRBJ2-4 TRBV2 TGTGCCAGCAGGACTAGCGGGGGCGGGAACATTCAGTACTTC CASRTSGGGNIQYF
- few TRBJ2-5 TRBV5-2 TGTGCCAGCAACCTGGCAGGGGGCTTAGAGACCCAGTACTTC CASNLAGGLETQYF
TRBD1 few TRBJ1-2 TRBV5-1 TGCGCCAGCAGCTTCAACACCGGGACAGGGGGATATGGCTACACCTTC CASSFNTGTGGYGYTF
- - TRBJ2-5 TRBV7-9 TGTGCCAGCAGCTCATCCAGGGCCTACCAAGAGACCCAGTACTTC CASSSSRAYQETQYF
- - TRBJ2-7 TRBV6-5 TGTGCCAGCAGTTACTGGGGGGTTCCCCTCTCCTACGAGCAGTACTTC CASSYWGVPLSYEQYF
- many TRBJ2-5 TRBV7-9 TGTGCCAGCAGGCGTGGGCGGGGTCAGCAAGAGACCCAGTACTTC CASRRGRGQQETQYF
- - TRBJ2-5 TRBV9 TGTGCCAGCAGCGGAAGGGAGTTGGAGACCCAGTACTTC CASSGRELETQYF
- few TRBJ2-2 TRBV29-1 TGCAGCGTTCTCGGCCACCTGGGGTCGGTTAGCACCGGGGAGCTGTTTTTT CSVLGHLGSVSTGELFF
- - TRBJ1-5 TRBV7-2 TGTGCCAGCAGCTTCAGGGGTTCTCAGCCCCAGCATTTT CASSFRGSQPQHF
TRBD2 few TRBJ2-1 TRBV20-1 TGCAGTGCTTCCCCGACTGGGAGGGGTTCCTACAATGAGCAGTTCTTC CSASPTGRGSYNEQFF
- many TRBJ2-1 TRBV20-1 TGCAGTGCTAGACAGGTCAATGAGCAGTTCTTC CSARQVNEQFF
TRBD1 few TRBJ2-7 TRBV7-9 TGTGCCAGCAGCCTAGGGACAGCAGGAAGGGAGCAGTACTTC CASSLGTAGREQYF
- - TRBJ2-6 TRBV20-1 TGCAGTGCCGCCCGCCCTGGGGCCAACGTCCTGACTTTC CSAARPGANVLTF
- - TRBJ2-1 TRBV28 TGTGCCAGCAGGGCGGGAATGGGCTACAATGAGCAGTTCTTC CASRAGMGYNEQFF
TRBD2 - TRBJ2-1 TRBV5-4 TGTGCCAGCAGCATCCGGGACTACACCCGGGGTGAGCAGTTCTTC CASSIRDYTRGEQFF
TRBD1 few TRBJ1-4 TRBV5-8 TGTGCCAGCAGCTCGAACCGACAGGGATTGTTCGGTGAAAAACTGTTTTTT CASSSNRQGLFGEKLFF
- few TRBJ1-2 TRBV20-1 TGCAGTGCTGCCGACAGATCCTATGGCTACACCTTC CSAADRSYGYTF
TRBD2 - TRBJ2-1 TRBV12-5 TGTGCTAGTGGTTGGTTTGGGAAAAAGCGGGAGGCCCTTACCTACAATGAGCAGTTCTTC CASGWFGKKREALTYNEQFF
- few TRBJ2-7 TRBV11-2 TGTGCCAGCAGGTTTGGGGGGTTTGATCGCTACGAGCAGTACTTC CASRFGGFDRYEQYF
TRBD1 few TRBJ1-2 TRBV3-1 TGTGCCAGCAGCCGGTCAGGGGGCGAAGGCTACACCTTC CASSRSGGEGYTF
- few TRBJ2-4 TRBV5-4 TGTGCCAGCAGCTCCAGTGGGCTCCCTGAAAACATTCAGTACTTC CASSSSGLPENIQYF
TRBD1 few TRBJ1-1 TRBV12-3/TRBV12-4 TGTGCCAGCAGGACCGCGGGACAGTTGAACACTGAAGCTTTCTTT CASRTAGQLNTEAFF
- - TRBJ1-6 TRBV21-1 TGTGCCAGCAGCAAGGCAGGGGTTTATTCACCCCTCCACTTT CASSKAGVYSPLHF
- - TRBJ2-1 TRBV12-5 TGTGCTAGTGGTTTCCTAGGGACCCCTCCCAATGAGCAGTTCTTC CASGFLGTPPNEQFF
- many TRBJ2-2 TRBV5-1 TGCGCCAGCAGCTTGAGAGGGGAGAACGGCGGGGAGCTGTTTTTT CASSLRGENGGELFF
TRBD2 - TRBJ2-3 TRBV14 TGTGCCAGCAGCCAAAAAGGGGCTAGCGGAAGAAGCACAGATACGCAGTATTTT CASSQKGASGRSTDTQYF
TRBD2 - TRBJ2-7 TRBV6-5 TGTGCCAGCAGTTTCTCGATGACGGGAGGAGGGAACGAGCAGTACTTC CASSFSMTGGGNEQYF
TRBD1 few TRBJ2-7 TRBV28 TGTGCCAGCAGTTACAGGGGGGCCCCTTACGAGCAGTACTTC CASSYRGAPYEQYF
- - TRBJ2-7 TRBV4-3 TGCGCCAGCAGCCATCCTGAGGGGAGACCAGGGGGGAGGTACGAGCAGTACTTC CASSHPEGRPGGRYEQYF
TRBD2 few TRBJ2-7 TRBV5-1 TGCGCCAGCAGCTCCGGACTAGCGGTCTACGAGCAGTACTTC CASSSGLAVYEQYF